This passage covers 5 T cell receptor beta chains from one sample sequenced in a study of cytomegalovirus exposure and HLA in healthy donors. Method: immunoSEQ multiplex PCR; TCRdb's copy keeps in-frame clones and lacks some. The profile covers roughly 140,000 clones, with 90% to 95% appearing a single time and approximately 0.7% taken by the ten largest. The sample comprised PBMCs. All receptors derive from a man aged 18 to 30 in good health and CMV-seronegative.

This chain uses TRBV6-5 with TRBJ2-5, with 7 positions matching TRBD2. The CDR3 is 14 residues long. V lost 6 bases to trimming and J lost 1 base; unmatched junction nucleotides: 5. In germline, CDR1 is MNHEY, CDR2 SVGAGI. CDR3 sequence reads: CASSPGGGQETQYF. The DNA of the CDR3 is TGTGCCAGCAGCCCGGGGGGAGGCCAAGAGACCCAGTACTTC.

This chain joins TRBV30 and TRBJ2-3; TRBD2 matches 7 bases. V gave up 0 bases and J gave up 2 bases; unmatched junction bases: 8. The length of the CDR3 is 16 residues. Germline loops: CDR1 GTSNPN, CDR2 SVGIG (reference sequence). The chain's CDR3 is CAWSVQASGITDTQYF. CDR3 nucleotide sequence: TGTGCCTGGAGTGTACAGGCTAGCGGTATCACAGATACGCAGTATTTT.

The chain has TRBV6-6 and TRBJ2-7, with 10 nucleotides matching TRBD1. V lost 2 bases and J lost 6; bases outside the gene matches: 10. Germline V gene sequence: CDR1 MNHNY, CDR2 SVGAGI (reference sequence). The CDR3 length is 16 residues. CDR3 in DNA: TGTGCCAGCAGTTACGGGGCCCGGACAGGGGGTGTCGAGCAGTACGTC. This encodes CASSYGARTGGVEQYV.

The rearrangement uses TRBV19 and TRBJ1-5, with a weak D call TRBD1 (5 bases). Trimming removed 3 bases at V and 0 bases at J, with 15 bases between. There are 17 residues in the CDR3. Germline V lookup: CDR1 LNHDA, CDR2 SQIVND (reference sequence). The CDR3: CASSIPPYRSSNQPQHF. Here the CDR3 DNA reads TGTGCCAGTAGTATCCCCCCCTACAGGAGTAGCAATCAGCCCCAGCATTTT.

The chain recombines TRBV2 with TRBJ2-1; 8 bases fit TRBD2. Trimming cost V 3 bases and J 9 bases; bases outside gene matches: 1. The germline CDR1 and CDR2 sequences are SNHLY and FYNNEI. CDR3 length: 12 residues. The chain's CDR3 is CASSDGRVEQFF. The CDR3 DNA is TGTGCCAGCAGTGACGGGAGGGTTGAGCAGTTCTTC.